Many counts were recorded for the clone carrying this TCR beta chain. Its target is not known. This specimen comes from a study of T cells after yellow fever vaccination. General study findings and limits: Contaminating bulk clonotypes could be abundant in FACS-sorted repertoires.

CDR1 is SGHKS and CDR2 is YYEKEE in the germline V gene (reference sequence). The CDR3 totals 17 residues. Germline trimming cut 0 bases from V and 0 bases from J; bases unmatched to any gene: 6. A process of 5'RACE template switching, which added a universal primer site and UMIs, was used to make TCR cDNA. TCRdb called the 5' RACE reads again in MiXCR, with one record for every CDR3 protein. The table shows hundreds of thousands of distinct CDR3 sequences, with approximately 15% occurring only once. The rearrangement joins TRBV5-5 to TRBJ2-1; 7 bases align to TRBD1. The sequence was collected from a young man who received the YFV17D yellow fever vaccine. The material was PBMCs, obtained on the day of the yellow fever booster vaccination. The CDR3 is CASSLGPTGSSYNEQFF. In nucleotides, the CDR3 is TGTGCCAGCAGCTTGGGGCCGACAGGGAGCTCCTACAATGAGCAGTTCTTC. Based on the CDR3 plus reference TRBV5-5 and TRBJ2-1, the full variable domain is DAGVTQSPTHLIKTRGQQVTLRCSPISGHKSVSWYQQVLGQGPQFIFQYYEKEERGRGNFPDRFSARQFPNYSSELNVNALLLGDSALYLCASSLGPTGSSYNEQFFGPGTRLTVL.